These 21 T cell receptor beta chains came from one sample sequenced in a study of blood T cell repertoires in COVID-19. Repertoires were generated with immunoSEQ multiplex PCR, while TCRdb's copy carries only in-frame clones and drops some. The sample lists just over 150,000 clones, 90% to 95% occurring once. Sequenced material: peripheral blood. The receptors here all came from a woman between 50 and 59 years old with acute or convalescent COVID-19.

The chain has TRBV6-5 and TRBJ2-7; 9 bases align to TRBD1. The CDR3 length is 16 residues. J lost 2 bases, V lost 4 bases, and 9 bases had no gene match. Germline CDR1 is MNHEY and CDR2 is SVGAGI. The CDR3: CASSSLGQGSTYEQYF. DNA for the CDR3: TGTGCCAGCAGTTCTCTGGGACAGGGAAGCACCTACGAGCAGTACTTC.

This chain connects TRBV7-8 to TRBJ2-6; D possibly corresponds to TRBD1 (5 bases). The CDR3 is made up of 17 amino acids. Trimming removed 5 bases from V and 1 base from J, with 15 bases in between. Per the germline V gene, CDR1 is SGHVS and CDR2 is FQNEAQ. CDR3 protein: CASSQSGAFSGANVLTF. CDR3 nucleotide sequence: TGTGCCAGCAGCCAATCTGGGGCTTTTTCTGGGGCCAACGTCCTGACTTTC.

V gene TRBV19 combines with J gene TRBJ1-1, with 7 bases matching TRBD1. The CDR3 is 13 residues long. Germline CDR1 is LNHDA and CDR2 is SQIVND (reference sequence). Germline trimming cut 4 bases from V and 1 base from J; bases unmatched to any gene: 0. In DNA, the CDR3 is TGTGCCAGTAGTAGACAGGGGAACACTGAAGCTTTCTTT. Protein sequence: CASSRQGNTEAFF.

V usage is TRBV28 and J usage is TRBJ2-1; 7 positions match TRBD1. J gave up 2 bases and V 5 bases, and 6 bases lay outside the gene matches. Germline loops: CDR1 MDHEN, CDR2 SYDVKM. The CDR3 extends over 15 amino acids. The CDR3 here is CASSKGTVTYNEQFF. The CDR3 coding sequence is TGTGCCAGCAGTAAGGGGACAGTAACCTACAATGAGCAGTTCTTC.

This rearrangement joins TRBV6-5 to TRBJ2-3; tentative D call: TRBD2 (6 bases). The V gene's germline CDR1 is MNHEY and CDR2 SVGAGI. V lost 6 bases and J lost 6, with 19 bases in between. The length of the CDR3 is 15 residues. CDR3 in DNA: TGTGCCAGCAGCCTCGGAGGGCCCGCCGCGGATACGCAGTATTTT. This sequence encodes CASSLGGPAADTQYF.

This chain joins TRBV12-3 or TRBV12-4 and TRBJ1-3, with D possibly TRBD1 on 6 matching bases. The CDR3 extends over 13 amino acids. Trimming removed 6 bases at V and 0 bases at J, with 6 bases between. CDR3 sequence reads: CASRTGSGNTIYF. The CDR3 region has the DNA TGTGCCAGCAGGACAGGCTCTGGAAACACCATATATTTT.

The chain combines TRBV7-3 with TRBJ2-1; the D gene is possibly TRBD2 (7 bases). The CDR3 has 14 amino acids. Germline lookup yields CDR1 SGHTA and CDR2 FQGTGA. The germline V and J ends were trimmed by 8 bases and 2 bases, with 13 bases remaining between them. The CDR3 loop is CASGPGGPYNEQFF. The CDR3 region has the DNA TGTGCCAGCGGGCCCGGGGGGCCCTACAATGAGCAGTTCTTC.

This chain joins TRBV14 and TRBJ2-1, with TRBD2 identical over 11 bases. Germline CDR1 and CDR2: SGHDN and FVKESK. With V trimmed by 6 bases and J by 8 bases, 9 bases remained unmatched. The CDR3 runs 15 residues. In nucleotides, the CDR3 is TGTGCCAGCAGTCCCACTAGCGGGAGTGTCCATGAGCAGTTCTTC. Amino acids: CASSPTSGSVHEQFF.

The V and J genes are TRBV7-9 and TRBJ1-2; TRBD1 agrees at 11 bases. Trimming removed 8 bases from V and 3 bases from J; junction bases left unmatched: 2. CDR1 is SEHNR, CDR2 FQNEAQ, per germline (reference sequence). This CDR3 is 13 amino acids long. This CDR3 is CASGQGADYGYTF. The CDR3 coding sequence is TGTGCCAGCGGACAGGGGGCGGACTATGGCTACACCTTC.

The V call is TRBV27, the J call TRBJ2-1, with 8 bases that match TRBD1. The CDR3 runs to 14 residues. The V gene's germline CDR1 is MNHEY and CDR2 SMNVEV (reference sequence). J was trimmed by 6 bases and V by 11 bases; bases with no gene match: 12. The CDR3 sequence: CAAWAAGGFNEQFF. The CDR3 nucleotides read TGTGCCGCCTGGGCGGCAGGGGGCTTCAATGAGCAGTTCTTC.

The CDR3 bases are TGTGCCAGCAGCCAAGATTTTACGGGGACAGGGCCCTTGACTTTC. It codes for CASSQDFTGTGPLTF. The chain combines TRBV3-1 (or the pseudogene TRBV3-2) with TRBJ2-6, with 9 bases matching TRBD1. The CDR3 totals 15 residues. V shed 0 bases and J 17 bases; nucleotides not matched to a gene: 11. From germline, CDR1 is LGHDT and CDR2 YNNKEL (reference sequence).

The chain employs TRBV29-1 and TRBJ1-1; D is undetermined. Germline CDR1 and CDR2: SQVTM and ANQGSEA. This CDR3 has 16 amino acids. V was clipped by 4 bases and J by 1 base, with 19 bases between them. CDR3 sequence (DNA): TGCAGCGTTGGTGACGGCGGGGAAATAGGGAACACTGAAGCTTTCTTT. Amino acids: CSVGDGGEIGNTEAFF. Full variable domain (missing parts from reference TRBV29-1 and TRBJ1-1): SAVISQKPSRDICQRGTSLTIQCQVDSQVTMMFWYRQQPGQSLTLIATANQGSEATYESGFVIDKFPISRPNLTFSTLTVSNMSPEDSSIYLCSVGDGGEIGNTEAFFGQGTRLTVV.

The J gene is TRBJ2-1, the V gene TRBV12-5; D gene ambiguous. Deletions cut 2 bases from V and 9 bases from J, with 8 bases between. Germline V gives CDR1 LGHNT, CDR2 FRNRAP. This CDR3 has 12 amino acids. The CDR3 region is CASGLSGAEQFF. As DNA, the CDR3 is TGTGCTAGTGGTTTGTCAGGCGCTGAGCAGTTCTTC.

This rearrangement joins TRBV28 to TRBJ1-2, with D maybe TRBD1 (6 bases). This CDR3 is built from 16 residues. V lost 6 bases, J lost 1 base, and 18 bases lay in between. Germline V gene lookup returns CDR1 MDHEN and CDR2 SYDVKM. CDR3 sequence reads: CASSITTRDINYGYTF. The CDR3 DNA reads TGTGCCAGCAGCATCACCACCCGGGACATTAACTATGGCTACACCTTC.

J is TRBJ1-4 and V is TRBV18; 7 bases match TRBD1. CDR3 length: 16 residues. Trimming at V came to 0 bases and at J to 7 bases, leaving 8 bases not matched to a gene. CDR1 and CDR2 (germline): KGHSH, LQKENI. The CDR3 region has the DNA TGTGCCAGCTCACCACCTTCGACAGGGCGGACTGAAAAACTGTTTTTT. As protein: CASSPPSTGRTEKLFF. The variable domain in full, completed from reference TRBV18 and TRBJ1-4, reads NAGVMQNPRHLVRRRGQEARLRCSPMKGHSHVYWYRQLPEEGLKFMVYLQKENIIDESGMPKERFSAEFPKEGPSILRIQQVVRGDSAAYFCASSPPSTGRTEKLFFGSGTQLSVL.

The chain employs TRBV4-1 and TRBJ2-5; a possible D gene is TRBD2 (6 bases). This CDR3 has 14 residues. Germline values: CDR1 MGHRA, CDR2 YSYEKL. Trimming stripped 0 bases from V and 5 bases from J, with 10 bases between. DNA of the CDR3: TGCGCCAGCAGCCAAGACGTGGGGACTGAGACCCAGTACTTC. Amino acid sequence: CASSQDVGTETQYF.

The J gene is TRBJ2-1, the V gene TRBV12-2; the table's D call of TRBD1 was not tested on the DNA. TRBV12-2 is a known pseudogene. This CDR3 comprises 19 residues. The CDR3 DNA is TGTGCAAGTCGCTTAGAATGGACAGCAGCCTATTTCTCCTACAATGAGCAGTTCTTC. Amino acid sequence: CASRLEWTAAYFSYNEQFF.

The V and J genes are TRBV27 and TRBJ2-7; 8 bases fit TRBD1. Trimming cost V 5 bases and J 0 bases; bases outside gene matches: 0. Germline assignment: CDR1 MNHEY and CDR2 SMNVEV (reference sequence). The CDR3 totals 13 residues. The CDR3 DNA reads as TGTGCCAGCAGTACAGGGGGCTCCTACGAGCAGTACTTC. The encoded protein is CASSTGGSYEQYF.

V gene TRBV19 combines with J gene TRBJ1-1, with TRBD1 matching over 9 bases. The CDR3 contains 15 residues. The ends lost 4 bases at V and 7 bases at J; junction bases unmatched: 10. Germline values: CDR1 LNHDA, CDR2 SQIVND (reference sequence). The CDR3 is CASSRRDRVSGEAFF. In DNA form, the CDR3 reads TGTGCCAGTAGTAGACGGGACAGGGTTTCGGGTGAAGCTTTCTTT.

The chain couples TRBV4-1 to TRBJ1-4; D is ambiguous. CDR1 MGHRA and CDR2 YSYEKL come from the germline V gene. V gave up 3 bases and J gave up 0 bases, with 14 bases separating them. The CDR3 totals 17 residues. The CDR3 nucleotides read TGCGCCAGCAGCCAGGAGGGCAGACAAACAACTAATGAAAAACTGTTTTTT. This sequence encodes CASSQEGRQTTNEKLFF.

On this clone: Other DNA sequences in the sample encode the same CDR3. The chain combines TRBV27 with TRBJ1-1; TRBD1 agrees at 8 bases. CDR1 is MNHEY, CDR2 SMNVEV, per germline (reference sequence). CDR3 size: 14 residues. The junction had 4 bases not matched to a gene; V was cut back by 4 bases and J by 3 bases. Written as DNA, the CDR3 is TGTGCCAGCAGTTCAGGACAGGGCGACACTGAAGCTTTCTTT. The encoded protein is CASSSGQGDTEAFF.